Each of the 3 T cell receptor beta chains below was sequenced from the same sample in a study of response to subunit inactivated influenza vaccine. One entry per CDR3 protein, called by TCRdb with MiXCR from the RT-PCR reads. The data hold about 500,000 distinct CDR3 sequences, with more than 15% observed a single time. This material consisted of CD4+ T cells sorted from PBMCs, taken roughly 24 months after vaccination. These receptors were obtained from a man in his fifties or sixties who received an inactivated influenza vaccine.

The chain couples TRBV3-1 to TRBJ1-1; D is perhaps TRBD1 (6 bases). The CDR3 runs to 13 residues. CDR1 LGHDT and CDR2 YNNKEL come from the germline V gene (reference sequence). Trimming shortened V by 2 bases and J by 10 bases, and 14 bases separated the two germline ends. The CDR3 is CASSQSAGASAFF. CDR3 nucleotide sequence: TGTGCCAGCAGCCAAAGCGCAGGGGCATCAGCTTTCTTT.

This clonotype has ten or more counts. The CDR3 reads CASSQVFPGGYTF. Here the CDR3 DNA reads TGTGCCAGCAGTCAGGTTTTCCCTGGGGGCTACACCTTC. The chain joins TRBV6-6 to TRBJ1-2; D uncertain. The CDR3 contains 13 residues. CDR1 and CDR2 (germline): MNHNY, SVGAGI (reference sequence). Trimming took 5 bases from V and 8 from J, leaving 15 bases between them.

This clonotype has more than one count but fewer than ten. V usage is TRBV25-1 and J usage is TRBJ1-6, with 7 bases matching TRBD1. CDR3 length equals 14 residues. V was pared by 4 bases and J by 7 bases, with 4 bases of the junction left unmatched. The germline CDR1 and CDR2 sequences are MGHDK and SYGVNS. CDR3 sequence reads: CASSAQGGNSPLHF. The CDR3 DNA follows: TGTGCCAGCAGTGCTCAGGGGGGGAATTCACCCCTCCACTTT.